The T cell receptor beta chain described here comes from a study of vaccination effects on CD4 cells after COVID-19. As for the study in general: After the second dose, samples were taken at median day 72.

The CDR3 has 19 residues. A remark on this clone: Its antigen is currently unknown.

Antigen-specific CD4+ T cells were expanded (with viral peptide pools) by the ViraFEST assay ahead of sequencing. With 10 days of culture completed, CD4+ T cells were isolated. Participants were given two doses of BNT162b2 or mRNA-1273 vaccine. The data were produced by immunoSEQ multiplex PCR, yet TCRdb's version contains in-frame clones alone and is incomplete. The sample yields around 32,000 clones, 65% to 75% seen once. Here the sequenced sample was CD4+ T cells from PBMCs cultured with HCoV-229E spike peptides, taken after COVID-19 vaccination. This chain uses TRBV12-2 with TRBJ1-1. TRBV12-2 is given as a pseudogene. The receptor's source is a human donor who received a COVID-19 vaccine. The CDR3 bases are TGTGCAAGTCGCTTAGCTAGAAAACGGGACTCCTCATTAAGGGCTGAAGCTTTCTTT. Its protein is CASRLARKRDSSLRAEAFF.